This TCR beta chain emerged from a study of blood T cell repertoires in COVID-19 (dated by TCRdb to 2020 to 2021). Notes on the research overall: Samples from collaborators originated in the United States, Italy and Spain and spanned both the acute and convalescent phases of COVID-19. Subjects who had been exposed to COVID-19, were actively infected with it, or had recovered from it provided the deeply sampled blood TCRbeta repertoires that made up the dataset. A freely available public database, intended as a resource for researchers studying the immune response to SARS-CoV-2, is where the repertoires were released. A de-identified subject ID, COVID-19 status, age in years and sex were almost always included in the sample metadata. Where available, HLA class I and class II types were taken from metadata supplied by the sample provider and were not determined by assay-based typing. The material from the prospective study consisted of cDNA or gDNA derived from T cells, B-cell-depleted T cells, or PBMCs. Samples came from the ongoing ImmuneRACE study (first 160 participants) plus 1,254 subjects from 6 global collaborators. What the work shows at the level of the full study, not this receptor alone: Clinical and demographic metadata were provided uncurated, with the amount varying by source and participant.

The immunoSEQ Assay, a bias-controlled multiplex PCR, was used to amplify TCRbeta CDR3 regions from genomic DNA. Per the source publication's procedure: Nucleated cell counts per sample were estimated from amplification of reference gene primers within the assay. To quantify the absolute abundance of each unique TCRbeta CDR3 rearrangement, sequence reads were collapsed and filtered. Productive Simpson clonality was computed per sample as the square root of Simpson's diversity index over productive rearrangements. TCRdb took over this immuneACCESS table, retaining in-frame rearrangements with V and J assigned. Such tables are incomplete; in checked studies, under half of the missing clones stem from an unresolved V gene, and the remainder is unexplained. V and J calls and clone size come straight from that table; D and trimming were deduced from the DNA. This sample lists roughly 250,000 clones; 65% to 85% were detected once. The leading ten clones occupy around 5.9% of the sample.

Of note for this clone: No cognate antigen has been identified for it. It has no much larger one-base neighbor in the sample; base qualities were not kept.

Collaborating institutions collected whole blood in K2EDTA tubes following their own protocols. For TCRbeta analysis, collaborator samples were shipped as frozen whole blood, as isolated PBMCs, or as DNA extracted from either sample type. The V and J ends are trimmed by 0 bases and 8 bases, leaving 19 bases between them. Counted from cysteine to phenylalanine, this CDR3 has 16 amino acids. Of the read, only the CDR3 DNA is kept; its 48 bases are in frame from base 1. Taken from the germline V gene, the CDR1 and CDR2 loops are MRHNA and SNTAGT. The sequence links TRBV6-4 to TRBJ1-2; the D gene is possibly TRBD1, with 6 bases matching. The source is a human donor in a cohort sampled during active COVID-19. The source material was peripheral blood. The DNA reads as follows: TGTGCCAGCAGTGACTCGATACATGGGGGGGCCAGCGGCTACACCTTC. Its product reads: CASSDSIHGGASGYTF.